The TCR beta chain under discussion was sequenced for a study of CD8+ T cells in alopecia areata. Treatment denoted: oral pan-JAK inhibitor, 5-10 mg twice daily. TCR sequencing used cDNA made by reverse transcription of extracted RNA. Libraries were prepared by immunoSEQ multiplex PCR; TCRdb keeps only in-frame clonotypes and omits some of them. This sample has roughly 190,000 clones, with 50% to 60% found just once. This sample comprised CD4+ T cells sorted from blood, obtained at week 4, from a patient treated with tofacitinib. The sequence derives from a human donor with alopecia areata.

Written as DNA, the CDR3 is TGTGCCACCAGCAGATCGCGCCCGGCTGGGAGCAAAAACATTCAGTACTTC. Translated: CATSRSRPAGSKNIQYF. The chain has TRBV15 and TRBJ2-4; maybe TRBD2 (5 bases). The CDR3 is 17 amino acids. Between the trimmed V and J ends, which lost 2 bases and 3 bases, there was a span of 17 bases. Per the germline V gene, CDR1 is LNHNV and CDR2 is YYDKDF (reference sequence).